Listed here are 2 T cell receptor beta chains from one sample, sequenced in a study of blood T cells in healthy people across ages. Next came a second PCR, run for roughly 6 to 11 cycles, which used a sample-barcoded 5' primer along with a J-beta primer mix. TCRdb processed the 5' RACE reads anew with MiXCR; each CDR3 protein has one entry. Here the sample spans about 1.1 million distinct CDR3 sequences, 30% to 40% being singletons. Specimen: blood. The receptors here all came from a young man in good health.

There are a few counts of this clonotype. The V and J genes are TRBV5-1 and TRBJ2-4; D assignment may be TRBD1 or TRBD2 (5 bases each). Germline V gene lookup returns CDR1 SGHRS and CDR2 YFSETQ. The CDR3 contains 14 residues. V lost 5 bases and J 6 bases, leaving 15 bases between the germline ends. The CDR3 DNA sequence: TGCGCCAGCAGGGGGACCGGGCGATTAAACATTCAGTACTTC. Amino acid sequence: CASRGTGRLNIQYF.

This chain uses TRBV6-2 or TRBV6-3 with TRBJ1-5; D may be TRBD1 (5 bases). CDR1 and CDR2 (germline): MNHEY, SVGEGT. V was trimmed by 0 bases and J by 2 bases, leaving 20 bases between them. This CDR3 spans 19 amino acids. DNA of the CDR3: TGTGCCAGCAGTTACTCGATTCGGGGGTCCCCTCTGGGCAATCAGCCCCAGCATTTT. Its protein is CASSYSIRGSPLGNQPQHF.